The source of this T cell receptor (beta chain) is a study of blood T cell repertoires in COVID-19 (dated by TCRdb to about 2020). At the level of the whole study: Samples covering the acute and convalescent phases of COVID-19 were provided by collaborators in the United States, Italy and Spain. A freely available public database, intended as a resource for researchers studying the immune response to SARS-CoV-2, is where the repertoires were released. Sample metadata almost always included a de-identified subject ID, COVID-19 status, age in years and sex. The prospective study material was composed of cDNA or gDNA derived from T cells, B-cell-depleted T cells, or PBMCs. Where HLA class I and class II types were available, the types were taken from metadata supplied by the sample provider, not from assay-based typing. The dataset comprised deeply sampled blood TCRbeta repertoires from subjects exposed to, actively infected with, or recovered from COVID-19. Samples were obtained from the ongoing ImmuneRACE study (first 160 participants) and from 1,254 subjects provided by 6 global collaborators. The paper's findings and limits, for the study overall: How much clinical and demographic metadata was included differed by source and by participant, and the metadata was provided uncurated.

TCRbeta CDR3 regions were amplified from genomic DNA by means of the immunoSEQ Assay, a bias-controlled multiplex PCR. The authors processed their data as follows. Within the assay, amplification of reference gene primers was used to estimate how many nucleated cells each sample contained. Sequence reads were collapsed and filtered to measure the absolute abundance of every unique TCRbeta CDR3 rearrangement. For each sample, productive Simpson clonality was calculated as the square root of Simpson's diversity index over productive rearrangements. Imported from immuneACCESS, the table was reduced by TCRdb to in-frame sequences with V and J called. These copies leave out some clones; in studies compared against another copy, an unresolved V gene accounts for under half, and the cause of the remainder is not known. V and J calls and clone size are given by that table; D and trimming were obtained from the DNA. The sample includes about 88,000 clones, with around four fifths observed a single time. The top ten clonotypes cover over 10% of the sample.

As to this clone: Its antigen specificity is not known. No base qualities exist here, and no much larger clone lies one base off it.

Collaborating institutions collected whole blood in K2EDTA tubes following their own protocols. For TCRbeta analysis, collaborators shipped samples in one of three forms: frozen whole blood, isolated PBMCs, or DNA extracted from either of those sample types. The sequenced material came from peripheral blood. This clonotype was sampled from a human donor in a cohort sampled during active COVID-19.

The CDR3 sequence is CAISELWGGTEAFF. The base sequence is TGTGCCATCAGTGAGCTTTGGGGGGGCACTGAAGCTTTCTTT. The sequence joins TRBV10-3 to TRBJ1-1; perhaps TRBD1 is the D gene, with 5 bases matching. CDR1 is given as ENHRY and CDR2 as SYGVKD, both from the germline V gene. There are 14 amino acids in the CDR3, from cysteine to phenylalanine inclusive. Just the 42-base CDR3 DNA is kept, in frame starting at base 1. Between the V and J ends, shortened by 2 bases and 4 bases respectively, the junction contains 11 bases.